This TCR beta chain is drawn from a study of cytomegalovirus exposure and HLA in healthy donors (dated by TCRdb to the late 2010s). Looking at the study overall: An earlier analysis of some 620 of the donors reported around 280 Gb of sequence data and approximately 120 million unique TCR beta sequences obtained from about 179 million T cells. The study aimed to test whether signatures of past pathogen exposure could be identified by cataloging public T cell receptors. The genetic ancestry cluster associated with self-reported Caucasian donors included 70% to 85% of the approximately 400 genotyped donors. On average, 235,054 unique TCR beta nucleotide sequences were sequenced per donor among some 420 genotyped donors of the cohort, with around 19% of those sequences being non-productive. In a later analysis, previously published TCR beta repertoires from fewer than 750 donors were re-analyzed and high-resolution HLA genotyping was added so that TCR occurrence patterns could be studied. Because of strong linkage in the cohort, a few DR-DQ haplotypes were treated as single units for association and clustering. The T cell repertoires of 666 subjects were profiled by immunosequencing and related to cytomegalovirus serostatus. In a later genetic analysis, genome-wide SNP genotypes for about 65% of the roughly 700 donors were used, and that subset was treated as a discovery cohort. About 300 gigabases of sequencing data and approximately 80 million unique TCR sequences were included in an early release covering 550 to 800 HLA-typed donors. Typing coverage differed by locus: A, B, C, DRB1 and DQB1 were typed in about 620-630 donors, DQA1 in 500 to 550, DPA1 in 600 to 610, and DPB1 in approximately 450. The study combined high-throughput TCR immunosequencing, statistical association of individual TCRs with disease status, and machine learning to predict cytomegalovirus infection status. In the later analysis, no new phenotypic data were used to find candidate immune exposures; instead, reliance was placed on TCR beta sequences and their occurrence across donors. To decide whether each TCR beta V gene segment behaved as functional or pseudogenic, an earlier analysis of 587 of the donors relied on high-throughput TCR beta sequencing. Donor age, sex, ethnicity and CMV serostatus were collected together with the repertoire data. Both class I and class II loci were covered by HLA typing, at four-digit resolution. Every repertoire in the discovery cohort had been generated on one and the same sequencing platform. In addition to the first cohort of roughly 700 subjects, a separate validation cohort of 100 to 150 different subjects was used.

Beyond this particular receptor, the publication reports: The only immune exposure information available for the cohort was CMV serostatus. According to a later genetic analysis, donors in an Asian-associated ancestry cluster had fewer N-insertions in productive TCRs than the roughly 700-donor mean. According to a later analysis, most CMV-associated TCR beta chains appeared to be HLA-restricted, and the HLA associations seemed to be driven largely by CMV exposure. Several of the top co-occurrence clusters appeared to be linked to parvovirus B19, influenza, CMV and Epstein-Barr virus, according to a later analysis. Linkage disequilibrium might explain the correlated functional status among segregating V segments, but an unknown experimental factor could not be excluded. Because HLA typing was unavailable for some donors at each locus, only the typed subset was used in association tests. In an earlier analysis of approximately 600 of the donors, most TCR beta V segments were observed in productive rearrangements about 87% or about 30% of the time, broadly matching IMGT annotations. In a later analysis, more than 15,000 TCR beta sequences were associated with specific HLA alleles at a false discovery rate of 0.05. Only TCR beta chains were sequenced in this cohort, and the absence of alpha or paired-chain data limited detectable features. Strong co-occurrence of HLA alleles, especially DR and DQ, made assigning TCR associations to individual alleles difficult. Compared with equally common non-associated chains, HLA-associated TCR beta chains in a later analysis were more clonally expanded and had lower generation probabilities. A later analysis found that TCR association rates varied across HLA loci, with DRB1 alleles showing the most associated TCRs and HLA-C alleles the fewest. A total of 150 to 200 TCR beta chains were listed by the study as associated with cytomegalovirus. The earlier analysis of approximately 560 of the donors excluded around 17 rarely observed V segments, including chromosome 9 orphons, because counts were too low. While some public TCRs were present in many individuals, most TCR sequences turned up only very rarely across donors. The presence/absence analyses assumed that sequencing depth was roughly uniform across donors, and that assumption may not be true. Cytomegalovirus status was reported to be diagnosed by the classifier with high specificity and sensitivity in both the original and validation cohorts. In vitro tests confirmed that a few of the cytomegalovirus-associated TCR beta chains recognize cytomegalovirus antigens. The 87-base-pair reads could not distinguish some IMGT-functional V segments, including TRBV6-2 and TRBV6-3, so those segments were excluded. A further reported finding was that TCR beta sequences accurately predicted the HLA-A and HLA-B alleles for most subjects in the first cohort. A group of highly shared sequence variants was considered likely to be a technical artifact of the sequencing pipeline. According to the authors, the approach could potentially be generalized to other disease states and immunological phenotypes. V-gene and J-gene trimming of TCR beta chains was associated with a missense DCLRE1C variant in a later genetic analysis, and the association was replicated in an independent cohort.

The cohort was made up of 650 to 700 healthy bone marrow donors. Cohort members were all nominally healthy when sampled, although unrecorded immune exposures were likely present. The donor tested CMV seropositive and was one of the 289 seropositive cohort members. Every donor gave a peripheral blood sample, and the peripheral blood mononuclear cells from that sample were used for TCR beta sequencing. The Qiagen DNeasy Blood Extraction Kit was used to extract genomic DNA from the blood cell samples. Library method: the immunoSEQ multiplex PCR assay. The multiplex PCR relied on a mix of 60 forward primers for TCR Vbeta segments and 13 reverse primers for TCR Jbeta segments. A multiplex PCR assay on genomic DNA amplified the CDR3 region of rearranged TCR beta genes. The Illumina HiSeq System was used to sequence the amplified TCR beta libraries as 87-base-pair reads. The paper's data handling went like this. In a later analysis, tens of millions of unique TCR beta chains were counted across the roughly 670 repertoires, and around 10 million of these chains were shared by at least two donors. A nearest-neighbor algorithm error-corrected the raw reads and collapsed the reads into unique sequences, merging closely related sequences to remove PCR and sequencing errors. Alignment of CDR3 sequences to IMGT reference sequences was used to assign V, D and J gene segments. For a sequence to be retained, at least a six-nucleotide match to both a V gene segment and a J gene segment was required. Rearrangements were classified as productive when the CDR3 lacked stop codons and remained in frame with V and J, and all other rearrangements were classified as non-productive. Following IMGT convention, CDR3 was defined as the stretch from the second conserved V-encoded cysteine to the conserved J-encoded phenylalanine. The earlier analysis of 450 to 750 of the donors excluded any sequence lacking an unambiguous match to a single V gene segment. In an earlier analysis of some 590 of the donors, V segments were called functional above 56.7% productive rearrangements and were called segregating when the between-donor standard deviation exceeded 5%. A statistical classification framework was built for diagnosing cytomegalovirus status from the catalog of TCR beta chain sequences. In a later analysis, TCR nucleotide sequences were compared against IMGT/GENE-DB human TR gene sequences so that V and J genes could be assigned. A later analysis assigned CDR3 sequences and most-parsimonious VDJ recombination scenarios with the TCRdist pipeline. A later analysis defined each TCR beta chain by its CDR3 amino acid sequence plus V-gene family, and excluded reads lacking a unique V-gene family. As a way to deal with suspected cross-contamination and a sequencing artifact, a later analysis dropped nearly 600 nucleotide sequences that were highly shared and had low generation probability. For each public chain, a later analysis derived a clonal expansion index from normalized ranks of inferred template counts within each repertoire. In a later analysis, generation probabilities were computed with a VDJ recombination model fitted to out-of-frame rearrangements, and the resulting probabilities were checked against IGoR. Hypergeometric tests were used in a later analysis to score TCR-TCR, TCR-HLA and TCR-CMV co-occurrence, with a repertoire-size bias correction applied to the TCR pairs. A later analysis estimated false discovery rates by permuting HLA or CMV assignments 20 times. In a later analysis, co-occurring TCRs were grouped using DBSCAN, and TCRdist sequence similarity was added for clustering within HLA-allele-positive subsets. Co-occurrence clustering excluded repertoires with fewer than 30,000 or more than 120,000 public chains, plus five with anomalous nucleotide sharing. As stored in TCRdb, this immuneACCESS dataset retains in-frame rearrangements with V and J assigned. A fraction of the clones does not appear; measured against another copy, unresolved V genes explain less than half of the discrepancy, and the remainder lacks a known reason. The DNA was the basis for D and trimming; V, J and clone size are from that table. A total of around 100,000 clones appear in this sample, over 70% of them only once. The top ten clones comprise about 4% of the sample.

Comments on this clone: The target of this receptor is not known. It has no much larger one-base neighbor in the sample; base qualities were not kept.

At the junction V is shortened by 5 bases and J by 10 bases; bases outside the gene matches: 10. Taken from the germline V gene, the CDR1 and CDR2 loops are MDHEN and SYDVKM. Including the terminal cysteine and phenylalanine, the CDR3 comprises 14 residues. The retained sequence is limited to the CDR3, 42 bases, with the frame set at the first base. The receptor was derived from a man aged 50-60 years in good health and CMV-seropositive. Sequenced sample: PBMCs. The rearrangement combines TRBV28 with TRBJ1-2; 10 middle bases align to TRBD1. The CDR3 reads CASSTTGTGDDYTF. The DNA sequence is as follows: TGTGCCAGCAGTACCACCGGGACAGGGGATGACTACACCTTC.